A selection of T cell receptor beta chains follows, all from one sample in a study of response to subunit inactivated influenza vaccine. One entry per CDR3 protein, called by TCRdb with MiXCR from the RT-PCR reads. This repertoire shows fewer than 600,000 distinct CDR3 sequences, under 8.5% found once; its top ten account for over 10%. Material: PBMCs from blood, obtained roughly 24 months after vaccination. The receptors come from a man aged 50-75 years who received an inactivated influenza vaccine. CDR3s leave out the opening cysteine and the closing phenylalanine or tryptophan. Fields, in order: V gene, J gene, CDR3 protein.

V gene: TRBV2
J gene: TRBJ2-5
CDR3 protein: ASSEGAVQETQY

V gene: TRBV10-3
J gene: TRBJ2-1
CDR3 protein: AIRSSGGEGEQF

V gene: TRBV12-3/TRBV12-4
J gene: TRBJ2-5
CDR3 protein: ASSSPRFWGETQY

V gene: TRBV20-1
J gene: TRBJ2-3
CDR3 protein: CASDRVRGHTDTQY

V gene: TRBV24-1
J gene: TRBJ1-5
CDR3 protein: ATSDSDSLRPQH

V gene: TRBV5-4
J gene: TRBJ2-1
CDR3 protein: ASSPRDRDRNEQF

V gene: TRBV11-3
J gene: TRBJ2-3
CDR3 protein: ASSLEIVGARKDTQY

V gene: TRBV18
J gene: TRBJ2-5
CDR3 protein: ASSPWGGETQY

V gene: TRBV20-1
J gene: TRBJ2-5
CDR3 protein: SARGTSGSGGETQY

V gene: TRBV12-3/TRBV12-4
J gene: TRBJ2-2
CDR3 protein: ASSFAVEGPGELF

V gene: TRBV12-3/TRBV12-4
J gene: TRBJ2-1
CDR3 protein: ASSWTENNEQF

V gene: TRBV5-1
J gene: TRBJ2-7
CDR3 protein: ASSSSTGSSYEQY

V gene: TRBV11-2
J gene: TRBJ2-7
CDR3 protein: ASSARRRDRVYYEQY

V gene: TRBV10-3
J gene: TRBJ2-3
CDR3 protein: AISNTGDTQY

V gene: TRBV11-1
J gene: TRBJ2-1
CDR3 protein: ASSVGEVDNEQF

V gene: TRBV15
J gene: TRBJ1-4
CDR3 protein: ATSRDRVAGLF

V gene: TRBV20-1
J gene: TRBJ2-7
CDR3 protein: SAKGLADYEQY

V gene: TRBV7-9
J gene: TRBJ2-1
CDR3 protein: ASSFRQGDPYEQF

V gene: TRBV6-2/TRBV6-3
J gene: TRBJ2-2
CDR3 protein: ASSSPGETGELF

V gene: TRBV6-5
J gene: TRBJ2-5
CDR3 protein: ASSYLRGPQETQY

V gene: TRBV5-1
J gene: TRBJ2-2
CDR3 protein: ASSMSSRTGELF

V gene: TRBV24-1
J gene: TRBJ2-1
CDR3 protein: ATSDPGVTNKGNEQF

V gene: TRBV19
J gene: TRBJ1-1
CDR3 protein: ASSIAGQGAQRTNTEAF

V gene: TRBV27
J gene: TRBJ2-7
CDR3 protein: ASSEGPGYEQY

V gene: TRBV20-1
J gene: TRBJ2-2
CDR3 protein: SARDSGTNTGELF

V gene: TRBV6-5
J gene: TRBJ2-3
CDR3 protein: ASSYGEDTQY

V gene: TRBV29-1
J gene: TRBJ2-7
CDR3 protein: SVEEGGARYEQY

V gene: TRBV6-2/TRBV6-3
J gene: TRBJ1-1
CDR3 protein: ASFGRSNTEAF

V gene: TRBV5-4
J gene: TRBJ2-1
CDR3 protein: ASSLVRGTSGVSYNEQF

V gene: TRBV7-3
J gene: TRBJ2-1
CDR3 protein: ASSSGLGVQF

V gene: TRBV7-9
J gene: TRBJ2-4
CDR3 protein: ASSFTPGHENIQY

V gene: TRBV7-2
J gene: TRBJ1-1
CDR3 protein: ASSLGTLGAF

V gene: TRBV6-1
J gene: TRBJ2-3
CDR3 protein: ASSGRDRITDTQY

V gene: TRBV12-3/TRBV12-4
J gene: TRBJ2-3
CDR3 protein: ATNRGLVGADTQY

V gene: TRBV7-2
J gene: TRBJ2-3
CDR3 protein: ASSDFLSATDTQY

V gene: TRBV7-2
J gene: TRBJ2-3
CDR3 protein: ASARQSTDTQY

V gene: TRBV4-3
J gene: TRBJ2-1
CDR3 protein: ASSRLTGDNEQF

V gene: TRBV6-2/TRBV6-3
J gene: TRBJ1-5
CDR3 protein: ASRDSNQPQH

V gene: TRBV6-2/TRBV6-3
J gene: TRBJ2-7
CDR3 protein: ASSYSIWAGGSYEQY

V gene: TRBV18
J gene: TRBJ1-1
CDR3 protein: ASSPSVVRNTEAF

V gene: TRBV9
J gene: TRBJ2-1
CDR3 protein: ASSPTGSSYNEQF

V gene: TRBV29-1
J gene: TRBJ1-5
CDR3 protein: SVEGDSNQPQH

V gene: TRBV5-1
J gene: TRBJ2-2
CDR3 protein: ASSLVSPTGELF

V gene: TRBV6-1
J gene: TRBJ1-6
CDR3 protein: ASSPYPGRHNSPLH

V gene: TRBV20-1
J gene: TRBJ1-2
CDR3 protein: SASPSTGIYGYT

V gene: TRBV20-1
J gene: TRBJ2-1
CDR3 protein: SAKESSGVAYNEQF